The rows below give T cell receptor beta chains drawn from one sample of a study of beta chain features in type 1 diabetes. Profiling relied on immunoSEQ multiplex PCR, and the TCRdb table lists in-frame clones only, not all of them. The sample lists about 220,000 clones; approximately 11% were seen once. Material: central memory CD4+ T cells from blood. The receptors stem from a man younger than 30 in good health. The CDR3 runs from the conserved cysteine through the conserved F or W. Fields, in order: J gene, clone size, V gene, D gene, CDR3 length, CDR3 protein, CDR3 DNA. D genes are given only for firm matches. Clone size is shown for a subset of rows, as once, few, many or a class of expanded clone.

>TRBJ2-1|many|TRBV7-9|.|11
CASSFGNEQFF
TGTGCCAGCAGCTTTGGCAATGAGCAGTTCTTC
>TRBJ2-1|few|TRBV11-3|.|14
CASSLGLREGEQFF
TGTGCCAGCAGCTTAGGCTTGAGAGAGGGGGAGCAGTTCTTC
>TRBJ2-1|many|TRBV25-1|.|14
CASSDRGGYNEQFF
TGTGCCAGCAGTGACAGGGGGGGATACAATGAGCAGTTCTTC
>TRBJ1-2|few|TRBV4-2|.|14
CASSRDGSSRGYTF
TGTGCCAGCAGCAGGGACGGTTCCTCCCGTGGCTACACCTTC
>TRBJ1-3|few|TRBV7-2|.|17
CASSPPQDSSSGNTIYF
TGTGCCAGCAGCCCCCCCCAGGACAGCAGCTCTGGAAACACCATATATTTT
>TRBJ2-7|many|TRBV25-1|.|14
CASSGRTAPYEQYF
TGTGCCAGCAGTGGCCGGACAGCGCCTTACGAGCAGTACTTC
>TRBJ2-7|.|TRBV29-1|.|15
CSVELKRGLVYEQYF
TGCAGCGTTGAACTGAAAAGGGGACTCGTCTACGAGCAGTACTTC
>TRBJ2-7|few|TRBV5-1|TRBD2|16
CASSPGLAGVGYEQYF
TGCGCCAGCAGCCCGGGACTAGCGGGAGTAGGCTACGAGCAGTACTTC
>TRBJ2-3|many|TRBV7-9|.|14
CASSSGPSTDTQYF
TGTGCCAGCAGCTCGGGGCCTAGCACAGATACGCAGTATTTT
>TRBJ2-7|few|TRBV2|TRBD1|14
CASSPKGQIYEQYF
TGTGCCAGCAGCCCTAAGGGACAGATCTACGAGCAGTACTTC
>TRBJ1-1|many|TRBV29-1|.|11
CSVGSDTEAFF
TGCAGCGTTGGGTCGGACACTGAAGCTTTCTTT
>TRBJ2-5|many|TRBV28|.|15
CASSSPGGVQETQYF
TGTGCCAGCAGTTCCCCCGGCGGGGTCCAAGAGACCCAGTACTTC
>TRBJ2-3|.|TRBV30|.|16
CAWSVQGGRAADTQYF
TGTGCCTGGAGTGTACAGGGCGGGAGAGCGGCAGATACGCAGTATTTT
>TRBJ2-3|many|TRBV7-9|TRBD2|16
CASSFLAGSSTDTQYF
TGTGCCAGCAGCTTCCTAGCGGGGTCTAGCACAGATACGCAGTATTTT
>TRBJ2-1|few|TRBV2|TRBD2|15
CASSQREVQKVEQFF
TGTGCCAGCAGCCAGCGGGAGGTACAAAAGGTGGAGCAGTTCTTC
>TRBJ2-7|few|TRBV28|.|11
CASSFLYEQYF
TGTGCCAGCAGTTTCCTCTACGAGCAGTACTTC
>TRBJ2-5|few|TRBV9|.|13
CASSGPTKETQYF
TGTGCCAGCAGCGGCCCGACTAAGGAGACCCAGTACTTC
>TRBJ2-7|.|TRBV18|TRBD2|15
CASSPPAGARNEQYF
TGTGCCAGCTCACCACCAGCGGGGGCGCGAAACGAGCAGTACTTC
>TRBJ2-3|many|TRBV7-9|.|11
CASSISDTQYF
TGTGCCAGCAGCATAAGCGATACGCAGTATTTT
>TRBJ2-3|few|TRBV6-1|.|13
CASTSGGTDTQYF
TGTGCCAGCACATCGGGGGGCACAGATACGCAGTATTTT
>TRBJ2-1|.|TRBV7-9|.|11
CASSGGYEQFF
TGTGCCAGCTCCGGGGGCTATGAGCAGTTCTTC
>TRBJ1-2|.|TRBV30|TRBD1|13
CAWTYRGVYGYTF
TGTGCCTGGACCTACAGGGGGGTCTATGGCTACACCTTC
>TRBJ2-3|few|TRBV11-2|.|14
CASSFLSHTDTQYF
TGTGCCAGCAGCTTTCTTTCCCACACAGATACGCAGTATTTT